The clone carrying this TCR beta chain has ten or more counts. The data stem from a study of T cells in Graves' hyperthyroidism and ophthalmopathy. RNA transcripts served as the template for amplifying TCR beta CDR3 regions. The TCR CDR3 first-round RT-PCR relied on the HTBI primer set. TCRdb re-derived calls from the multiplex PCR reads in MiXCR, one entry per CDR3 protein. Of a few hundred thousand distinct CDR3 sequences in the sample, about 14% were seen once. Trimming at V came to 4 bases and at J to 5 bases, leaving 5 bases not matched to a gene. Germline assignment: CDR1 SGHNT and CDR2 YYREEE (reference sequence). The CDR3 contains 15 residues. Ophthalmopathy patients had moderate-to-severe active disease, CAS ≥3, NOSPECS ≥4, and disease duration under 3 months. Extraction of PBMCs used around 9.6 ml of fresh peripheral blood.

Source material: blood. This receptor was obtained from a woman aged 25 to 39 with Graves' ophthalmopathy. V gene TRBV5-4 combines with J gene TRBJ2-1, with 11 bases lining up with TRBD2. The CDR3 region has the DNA TGTGCCAGCAGCGCAACTAGCGGGGGTCACAATGAGCAGTTCTTC. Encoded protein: CASSATSGGHNEQFF.